This record concerns one TCR beta chain sequence. Its antigen is undetermined. The data are from a study of Ad26.COV2.S vaccination and SARS-CoV-2 variants. Whole-study context: Doses of Ad26.COV2.S were injected into muscle once or twice, 56 days apart. Study results and limitations: Placebo recipients had lower spike-specific TCR breadth than vaccine recipients. Spike-specific responses of CD8+ and CD4+ T cells were reported to display substantial breadth after vaccination. It is possible that the TCR breadth and depth analyses underestimated the total T cell responses.

Germline V CDR1 and CDR2: SGHVS, FQNEAQ. V dropped 6 bases and J dropped 2 bases, with 11 bases sitting between them. The length of the CDR3 is 14 residues. TCRdb's table, derived via immunoSEQ multiplex PCR, lists solely in-frame clones and lacks some. The sample carries about 400,000 clones, 70% to 90% recorded once. Treatment given: around 19 received Ad26.COV2.S at low or high dose, single or two shots; about 5 received placebo; per-sample allocation not given. Collection of samples fell on day 63 after the first vaccine or placebo injection. Here the sequenced sample was peripheral blood, taken in a trial of Ad26.COV2.S vaccine versus placebo. The sequence was obtained from a person between 18 and 65 years old who received the Ad26.COV2.S COVID-19 vaccine or a placebo. The rearrangement uses TRBV7-8 and TRBJ2-1; D is undetermined. Written as DNA, the CDR3 is TGTGCCAGCAGTCCCCTTAGGACCTACAATGAGCAGTTCTTC. Translating gives CASSPLRTYNEQFF.